Following are 7 T cell receptor beta chains from one sample sequenced in a study of response to subunit inactivated influenza vaccine (dated by TCRdb to the late 2010s). Library generation was performed with RT-PCR. Instrument on record: Illumina HiSeq 2500. The public reads were run again by TCRdb, first through fastp at Q25 and then through MiXCR, and only productive beta chains were kept. Here each entry gathers all rows of one CDR3 protein and keeps the most common genes and DNA. The sample includes around 760,000 distinct CDR3 sequences, with approximately 15% observed a single time. The ten largest clonotypes hold 6% to 8% of the sample. The source was PBMCs from blood, collected 14 to 15 days before vaccination. The receptors were gathered from a man between 45 and 60 years old who received an inactivated influenza vaccine. Donor details come from another sample of the same person, matched by shared clones.

The rearrangement links TRBV7-8 to TRBJ2-1, with 7 bases fitting TRBD2. Per germline, CDR1 SGHVS and CDR2 FQNEAQ. The ends lost 2 bases at V and 8 bases at J; junction bases unmatched: 9. The CDR3 sequence is 15 residues long. In nucleotides, the CDR3 is TGTGCCAGCAGCTTATTGGGAGGGTTGATGGATGAGCAGTTCTTC. Translation gives CASSLLGGLMDEQFF.

The CDR3, as DNA: TGTGCCAGCAGCTTGTTAGCCGGCTCAACTAATGAAAAACTGTTTTTT. Amino acids: CASSLLAGSTNEKLFF. The J gene is TRBJ1-4, the V gene TRBV5-5; the D is unclear. This CDR3 spans 16 amino acids. The germline CDR1 and CDR2 sequences are SGHKS and YYEKEE (reference sequence). The V gene lost 1 base and the J gene lost 0 bases, with 10 bases spanning the gap.

This clonotype was observed a handful of times. This sequence joins TRBV6-1 and TRBJ2-1; TRBD2 matches 8 bases. The CDR3 extends over 16 amino acids. The V and J ends lost 4 bases and 3 bases, in that order; junction bases with no gene match: 8. Germline lookup yields CDR1 MNHNS and CDR2 SASEGT. CDR3: CASSGSGTSHYNEQFF. CDR3 DNA: TGTGCCAGCAGTGGTTCAGGGACTAGTCACTACAATGAGCAGTTCTTC.

In its sample, this clonotype was seen a few times. The chain has TRBV7-3 and TRBJ2-3; D is uncertain. Trimming stripped 2 bases from V and 2 bases from J, with 8 bases between. CDR1 and CDR2 from the germline V gene are SGHTA and FQGTGA. This CDR3 has 14 residues. The CDR3 region is CASSLGVLTDTQYF. The DNA of the CDR3 is TGTGCCAGCAGCTTAGGGGTTCTCACAGATACGCAGTATTTT.

The chain joins TRBV28 to TRBJ2-6, with D perhaps matching TRBD2 (6 bases). Germline V gives CDR1 MDHEN, CDR2 SYDVKM. The CDR3 is 16 residues long. The V end was cut by 7 bases, the J end by 2 bases, with 15 bases between. This chain's CDR3 is CASTGRWGAGANVLTF. The CDR3 DNA reads as TGTGCCAGCACAGGGAGGTGGGGGGCTGGGGCCAACGTCCTGACTTTC. The whole variable domain, filled in from reference TRBV28 and TRBJ2-6, reads DVKVTQSSRYLVKRTGEKVFLECVQDMDHENMFWYRQDPGLGLRLIYFSYDVKMKEKGDIPEGYSVSREKKERFSLILESASTNQTSMYLCASTGRWGAGANVLTFGAGSRLTVL.

V usage is TRBV7-9 and J usage is TRBJ2-7; 9 bases are shared with TRBD1. Germline V gives CDR1 SEHNR, CDR2 FQNEAQ (reference sequence). The junction had 9 bases not matched to a gene; V was cut back by 5 bases and J by 4 bases. This CDR3 has 15 residues. The CDR3 nucleotides read TGTGCCAGCAGCCAACCGGGACAGGGTGTTTACGAGCAGTACTTC. Translated, it gives CASSQPGQGVYEQYF.

This clonotype was seen a few times. The chain is built from TRBV15 and TRBJ1-1, with D hard to call. CDR1 and CDR2 from the germline V gene are LNHNV and YYDKDF (reference sequence). CDR3 length equals 16 residues. V dropped 0 bases and J dropped 1 base, with 12 bases sitting between them. The DNA for the CDR3 is TGTGCCACCAGCAGAGAACCCGGACGGACGAACACTGAAGCTTTCTTT. It yields the protein CATSREPGRTNTEAFF.